The subject of this entry is one T cell receptor beta chain. Here immunoSEQ multiplex PCR was the method, and the copy in TCRdb shows in-frame clones only, minus some. The sample yields 60,000 to 90,000 clones, nearly 98% seen once. These data originate in a study of technical replicates of blood from a handful of donors. The sample taken for sequencing was T cells isolated from PBMCs. This TCR was recovered from a human donor in good health.

CDR3 residues: CASSLSRGRVEGYTF. In DNA form, the CDR3 reads TGTGCCAGCAGCTTGTCCCGTGGGAGGGTTGAGGGCTACACCTTC. This chain connects TRBV5-4 to TRBJ1-2; no clear D. Germline-derived CDR1 and CDR2 are SGHNT and YYREEE (reference sequence). V lost 1 base, J lost 8 bases, and 18 bases lay in between. This CDR3 is 15 amino acids long.